This entry lists 26 T cell receptor beta chains sequenced from one sample in a study of blood T cells in healthy people across ages. A sample-barcoded 5' primer and a J-beta primer mix were used in a second PCR of about 7 to 12 cycles. TCRdb analysed the 5' RACE reads with MiXCR anew, one entry per CDR3 protein. The repertoire holds 1.5 million or so distinct CDR3 sequences, with 42% as singletons. What was sequenced was blood. The receptors shown here come from a woman aged 18 to 35 in good health.

The chain joins TRBV27 to TRBJ1-2; D remains ambiguous. Trimming stripped 3 bases from V and 0 bases from J, with 8 bases between. The CDR3 is 14 residues long. CDR1 is MNHEY, CDR2 SMNVEV, per germline (reference sequence). In DNA form, the CDR3 reads TGTGCCAGCAGTTTTCGGGCAGCTAACTATGGCTACACCTTC. Translation: CASSFRAANYGYTF.

CDR3 DNA sequence: TGTGCCAGCAGCCAGGTTGGCAGGTCCCCCTATGGCTACACCTTC. As protein: CASSQVGRSPYGYTF. This chain links TRBV3-1 with TRBJ1-2, with D unclear. V was pared by 3 bases and J by 4 bases, with 15 bases between. The CDR3 loop spans 15 amino acids. CDR1 and CDR2 from the germline V gene are LGHDT and YNNKEL (reference sequence).

CDR3 in DNA: TGTGCCAGCAGTTTAATTGAGGGGAGTCAGCCCCAGCATTTT. It is translated as CASSLIEGSQPQHF. This chain joins TRBV28 and TRBJ1-5; possibly TRBD1 for D (5 bases). Between the trimmed V and J ends, which lost 2 bases and 6 bases, there was a span of 11 bases. CDR1 is MDHEN and CDR2 is SYDVKM in the germline V gene. The CDR3 loop spans 14 amino acids. Using reference TRBV28 and TRBJ1-5 for the parts outside the CDR3, the full variable domain is DVKVTQSSRYLVKRTGEKVFLECVQDMDHENMFWYRQDPGLGLRLIYFSYDVKMKEKGDIPEGYSVSREKKERFSLILESASTNQTSMYLCASSLIEGSQPQHFGDGTRLSIL.

V is TRBV5-1 and J is TRBJ1-4; TRBD1 aligns across 7 bases. V shed 2 bases and J 0 bases; nucleotides not matched to a gene: 4. CDR3 size: 16 residues. From germline, CDR1 is SGHRS and CDR2 YFSETQ. CDR3 nucleotide sequence: TGCGCCAGCAGCTTCGGAGGGACAGCAACTAATGAAAAACTGTTTTTT. Translating it yields CASSFGGTATNEKLFF.

The V and J genes are TRBV9 and TRBJ2-5, with a weak D call TRBD1 (6 bases). V dropped 0 bases and J dropped 4 bases, with 10 bases sitting between them. CDR1 is SGDLS and CDR2 is YYNGEE in the germline V gene. This CDR3 is built from 14 residues. CDR3 amino acids: CASSVVGGGETQYF. In nucleotides, the CDR3 is TGTGCCAGCAGCGTAGTAGGGGGTGGAGAGACCCAGTACTTC.

This rearrangement joins TRBV10-3 to TRBJ1-1; tentatively, D is TRBD1 (6 bases). With 3 bases removed from V and 1 base from J, the gap between germline ends came to 12 bases. This CDR3 has 15 amino acids. The germline gives CDR1 ENHRY, CDR2 SYGVKD. In DNA form, the CDR3 reads TGTGCCATCAGTGACCCCGGACAGACGAACACTGAAGCTTTCTTT. As protein: CAISDPGQTNTEAFF.

The chain recombines TRBV6-5 with TRBJ2-1; D is ambiguous. The DNA matches TRBJ2-7 better at its end, which makes the J call doubtful. The CDR3 consists of 13 residues. The germline gives CDR1 MNHEY, CDR2 SVGAGI. CDR3 nucleotides: TGTGCCAGCAGAGCTACGACGGTCAATGAGCAGTACTTC. Protein sequence: CASRATTVNEQYF.

This chain connects TRBV11-2 to TRBJ2-7; TRBD2 might be the D (6 bases). Germline CDR1 SGHAT, CDR2 FQNNGV. The CDR3 consists of 19 residues. V dropped 5 bases and J dropped 7 bases, with 33 bases sitting between them. DNA of the CDR3: TGTGCCAGCAGCCCCGGTCGCGGCGTCTCTAGAGGGACTTACAATGAGCAGTACTTC. Encoded protein: CASSPGRGVSRGTYNEQYF.

The chain uses TRBV15 and TRBJ2-1; TRBD2 aligns across 9 bases. V shed 2 bases, J shed 4 bases, and the junction held 3 bases outside the gene matches. The CDR3 spans 15 residues. Looked up from germline, CDR1 is LNHNV and CDR2 is YYDKDF (reference sequence). DNA of the CDR3: TGTGCCACCAGCAGAACTAGCGGGCGTTACAATGAGCAGTTCTTC. It yields the protein CATSRTSGRYNEQFF. The full variable domain, with the rest looked up from reference TRBV15 and TRBJ2-1, is DAMVIQNPRYQVTQFGKPVTLSCSQTLNHNVMYWYQQKSSQAPKLLFHYYDKDFNNEADTPDNFQSRRPNTSFCFLDIRSPGLGDTAMYLCATSRTSGRYNEQFFGPGTRLTVL.

This clonotype was counted a single time. V is TRBV29-1 and J is TRBJ1-6; D call uncertain. The ends were cut back, 3 bases at V and 14 bases at J, with 14 bases in the middle. Germline V gives CDR1 SQVTM, CDR2 ANQGSEA. This CDR3 region has 12 residues. CDR3 nucleotides: TGCAGCGTTGAGGACCCCAATGGATCCCTCCACTTT. Its translation is CSVEDPNGSLHF. The entire variable domain, with the rest obtained from reference TRBV29-1 and TRBJ1-6, is as follows: SAVISQKPSRDICQRGTSLTIQCQVDSQVTMMFWYRQQPGQSLTLIATANQGSEATYESGFVIDKFPISRPNLTFSTLTVSNMSPEDSSIYLCSVEDPNGSLHFGNGTRLTVT.

J is TRBJ2-1 and V is TRBV12-3 or TRBV12-4; D is possibly TRBD1 (6 bases). Deletions cut 3 bases from V and 6 bases from J, with 18 bases between. The CDR3 consists of 16 residues. DNA for the CDR3: TGTGCCAGCAGTTTTGGGCGGATACAGGGTGCCAATGAGCAGTTCTTC. This sequence encodes CASSFGRIQGANEQFF.

This clonotype occurred a few times. The rearrangement joins TRBV29-1 to TRBJ2-1, with TRBD1 identical over 8 bases. Trimming at V came to 1 base and at J to 3 bases, leaving 5 bases not matched to a gene. Per the germline V gene, CDR1 is SQVTM and CDR2 is ANQGSEA. The CDR3 extends over 15 amino acids. DNA for the CDR3: TGCAGCGTTGAAGGAGGCGACAGGGGCTACAATGAGCAGTTCTTC. This sequence encodes CSVEGGDRGYNEQFF.

This clonotype was seen a handful of times. The V call is TRBV7-9, the J call TRBJ2-7; 10 bases agree with TRBD2. V trimming: 0 bases; J trimming: 0 bases; junction bases outside the gene matches: 5. The V gene's germline CDR1 is SEHNR and CDR2 FQNEAQ (reference sequence). The CDR3 has 17 residues. This chain's CDR3 is CASSLASGGPYSYEQYF. CDR3 sequence (DNA): TGTGCCAGCAGCTTAGCTAGCGGGGGGCCCTACTCCTACGAGCAGTACTTC. Full variable domain (rest looked up from reference TRBV7-9 and TRBJ2-7): DTGVSQNPRHKITKRGQNVTFRCDPISEHNRLYWYRQTLGQGPEFLTYFQNEAQLEKSRLLSDRFSAERPKGSFSTLEIQRTEQGDSAMYLCASSLASGGPYSYEQYFGPGTRLTVT.

This clonotype was seen more than once but under ten times. The rearrangement uses TRBV6-1 and TRBJ1-2; the match to TRBD1 covers 8 bases. After removal of 7 bases from V and 1 base from J, the junction contained 5 bases not matched to a gene. Germline CDR1 reads MNHNS; CDR2 reads SASEGT. The CDR3 loop spans 14 amino acids. As DNA, the CDR3 is TGTGCCAGCACCAGGACAGGGAGTAACTATGGCTACACCTTC. This encodes CASTRTGSNYGYTF.

V usage is TRBV7-2 and J usage is TRBJ2-7; tentative D call: TRBD1 (6 bases). The CDR3 is 15 residues long. Trimming left V 2 bases short and J 6 bases short, with 17 bases between. Germline loops: CDR1 SGHTA, CDR2 FQGNSA. CDR3 in amino acids: CASSLRQAVRGEQYF. The CDR3 DNA is TGTGCCAGCAGCTTACGACAGGCGGTTAGGGGCGAGCAGTACTTC.

The chain's CDR3 is CATSDSNHQPQHF. The CDR3 coding sequence is TGTGCCACCAGTGATTCTAATCATCAGCCCCAGCATTTT. V usage is TRBV24-1 and J usage is TRBJ1-5; no clear D. Germline V lookup: CDR1 KGHDR, CDR2 SFDVKD. The CDR3 is made up of 13 amino acids. V shed 2 bases and J shed 5 bases, with 6 bases lying between them.

The chain combines TRBV13 with TRBJ2-3; maybe TRBD2 (5 bases). V lost 5 bases and J 8 bases, leaving 14 bases between the germline ends. CDR1 is PRHDT, CDR2 FYEKMQ, per germline (reference sequence). The CDR3 has 13 amino acids. CDR3 nucleotides: TGTGCCAGCAGCCCCCCCAGTGAGGGTACGCAGTATTTT. This encodes CASSPPSEGTQYF.

The chain uses TRBV2 and TRBJ1-2, with no clear D. The CDR3 extends over 14 amino acids. Per germline, CDR1 SNHLY and CDR2 FYNNEI. V lost 6 bases and J lost 2, with 13 bases in between. CDR3 in amino acids: CASSPTPYNYGYTF. Here the CDR3 DNA reads TGTGCCAGCAGCCCCACACCGTACAACTATGGCTACACCTTC. Complete variable domain (other parts from reference TRBV2 and TRBJ1-2): EPEVTQTPSHQVTQMGQEVILRCVPISNHLYFYWYRQILGQKVEFLVSFYNNEISEKSEIFDDQFSVERPDGSNFTLKIRSTKLEDSAMYFCASSPTPYNYGYTFGSGTRLTVV.

This clonotype was detected only a few times. The CDR3, as DNA: TGTGCCAGCAGTGATTGGAGGAACACTGAAGCTTTCTTT. Protein: CASSDWRNTEAFF. The chain is built from TRBV12-3 or TRBV12-4 and TRBJ1-1; D remains unclear. The V gene lost 5 bases and the J gene lost 1 base, with 8 bases spanning the gap. The CDR3 is made up of 13 amino acids.

CDR3 residues: CSATGTSDYSYEQYF. CDR3 nucleotide sequence: TGCAGTGCAACCGGGACTAGCGACTACTCCTACGAGCAGTACTTC. The chain is built from TRBV20-1 and TRBJ2-7; 10 nucleotides align to TRBD2. Per the germline V gene, CDR1 is DFQATT and CDR2 is SNEGSKA (reference sequence). V lost 6 bases, J lost 0 bases, and 8 bases stayed unmatched. This CDR3 is built from 15 residues.

This sequence joins TRBV6-2 or TRBV6-3 and TRBJ2-1; a weak D match, TRBD2 (6 bases). TRBJ2-7 explains the end of the DNA better; the J call may be wrong. Germline loops: CDR1 MNHEY, CDR2 SVGEGT. CDR3 length: 13 amino acids. CDR3 coding DNA: TGTGCCAGCAGTTGGGGGGAGATGAATGAGCAGTACTTC. It codes for CASSWGEMNEQYF.

Worth noting for this clonotype: The junction differs from germline at one of its ends, possibly a read error. The CDR3 sequence: CASSRTDERDMQYF. The CDR3 DNA reads TGCGCCAGCAGCCGAACGGACGAAAGAGATATGCAGTATTTT. This chain links TRBV4-1 with TRBJ2-3, with D hard to call. This CDR3 contains 14 residues. Germline CDR1 reads MGHRA; CDR2 reads YSYEKL.

V gene TRBV20-1 combines with J gene TRBJ2-7; TRBD2 matches 10 bases. The V gene end was trimmed by 2 bases and the J gene end by 4 bases; junction bases not matched to a gene: 8. CDR3 length: 15 amino acids. Germline loops: CDR1 DFQATT, CDR2 SNEGSKA (reference sequence). This CDR3 is CSARKQAGGRYEQYF. CDR3 coding DNA: TGCAGTGCTAGAAAACAAGCGGGAGGGCGGTACGAGCAGTACTTC.

This clonotype was seen a handful of times. The chain uses TRBV18 and TRBJ1-1, with D tentatively TRBD1 (5 bases). The V gene lost 0 bases and the J gene lost 7 bases, with 15 bases spanning the gap. The CDR3 totals 15 residues. Looked up from germline, CDR1 is KGHSH and CDR2 is LQKENI. CDR3 DNA: TGTGCCAGCTCACCACCGTACGGGGGAATATTTGAAGCTTTCTTT. Translation gives CASSPPYGGIFEAFF.

The genes are TRBV18 and TRBJ1-1; the D gene is possibly TRBD1 (5 bases). Germline values: CDR1 KGHSH, CDR2 LQKENI. Trimming took 3 bases from V and 4 from J, leaving 15 bases between them. The CDR3 is 15 residues long. The CDR3 DNA sequence: TGTGCCAGCTCACCCTTGCAGGGTGGGGGCACTGAAGCTTTCTTT. It is translated as CASSPLQGGGTEAFF.

V is TRBV25-1 and J is TRBJ1-1, with D unresolved. CDR1 MGHDK and CDR2 SYGVNS come from the germline V gene. This CDR3 spans 12 amino acids. V shed 1 base and J shed 10 bases, with 10 bases lying between them. CDR3 residues: CASSESGAVAFF. Here the CDR3 DNA reads TGTGCCAGCAGTGAATCTGGAGCTGTAGCTTTCTTT.